A single sample gave rise to the 18 T cell receptor beta chains below, sequenced in a study of blood T cell repertoires in COVID-19 (TCRdb year 2020). Library preparation was by the immunoSEQ multiplex PCR assay. Not all clones reach the TCRdb copy of this immuneACCESS table, which keeps in-frame sequences only. Checked studies attribute under half of the gap to unresolved V genes and leave the rest unexplained. The table for this sample lists tens of thousands of clones; approximately 85% of them were counted only once. The top ten hold around 30% of the sample. Sequencing was carried out using peripheral blood. These receptors were obtained from a woman over 75 with COVID-19, enrolled during active disease.

This sequence joins TRBV3-1 (or the pseudogene TRBV3-2) and TRBJ1-5; 7 positions agree with TRBD1. Germline CDR1 and CDR2: LGHDT and YNNKEL (reference sequence). J was trimmed by 7 bases and V by 0 bases; bases with no gene match: 6. This CDR3 comprises 15 residues. The DNA of the CDR3 is TGTGCCAGCAGCCAAGACGACAGGGCCCGACAGCCCCAGCATTTT. Translation: CASSQDDRARQPQHF.

This chain uses TRBV29-1 with TRBJ2-7; 9 nucleotides agree with TRBD2. The CDR3 has 16 residues. Germline V gene data show CDR1 as SQVTM and CDR2 as ANQGSEA. J lost 2 bases, V lost 0 bases, and 8 bases had no gene match. The CDR3 here is CSVEDRLAGTAYEQYF. For the CDR3, the DNA is TGCAGCGTTGAAGATAGGCTAGCGGGGACCGCCTACGAGCAGTACTTC.

The chain has TRBV6-2 or TRBV6-3 and TRBJ2-3, with 10 bases identical to TRBD2. Per germline, CDR1 MNHEY and CDR2 SVGEGT. Trimming at V came to 5 bases and at J to 1 base, leaving 6 bases not matched to a gene. The CDR3 consists of 16 residues. The CDR3 DNA sequence: TGTGCCAGCAGTCTCACTAGCGGGACGGGCACAGATACGCAGTATTTT. Translating it yields CASSLTSGTGTDTQYF.

This clone was observed a handful of times. The chain combines TRBV5-1 with TRBJ2-1; 11 bases are shared with TRBD2. Germline CDR1 and CDR2: SGHRS and YFSETQ. The CDR3 loop spans 16 amino acids. Trimming cost V 1 base and J 4 bases; bases outside gene matches: 4. The CDR3 sequence is CASSLIAGGPYNEQFF. The CDR3 bases are TGCGCCAGCAGCTTGATAGCGGGAGGGCCATACAATGAGCAGTTCTTC.

The CDR3 spells CATSRDGGSMNTEAFF. The DNA of the CDR3 is TGTGCCACCAGCAGAGATGGGGGCAGCATGAACACTGAAGCTTTCTTT. The J gene is TRBJ1-1, the V gene TRBV15, with a possible D match to TRBD1 (6 bases). This CDR3 has 16 residues. V was cut by 0 bases and J by 0 bases, with 11 bases left in between. From germline, CDR1 is LNHNV and CDR2 YYDKDF (reference sequence).

This rearrangement joins TRBV6-5 to TRBJ2-7, with no clear D. The CDR3 runs to 16 residues. The V and J ends lost 0 bases and 3 bases respectively, with 15 bases between them. CDR1 is MNHEY and CDR2 is SVGAGI in the germline V gene. For the CDR3, the DNA is TGTGCCAGCAGTTACTCGTTTATCCAATCAGGCTACGAGCAGTACTTC. Amino acids: CASSYSFIQSGYEQYF.

In DNA form, the CDR3 reads TGTGCCAGCAGCCCCTCTCATGCGGAGAAATACGAGCAGTACTTC. Residues: CASSPSHAEKYEQYF. The chain employs TRBV4-2 and TRBJ2-7; D is ambiguous. This CDR3 contains 15 residues. The germline gives CDR1 LGHNA, CDR2 YNFKEQ. V was pared by 4 bases and J by 4 bases, with 17 bases between.

The chain joins TRBV5-6 to TRBJ1-6; 7 bases align to TRBD1. The CDR3 contains 15 residues. Germline loops: CDR1 SGHDT, CDR2 YYEEEE. J was trimmed by 8 bases and V by 4 bases; bases with no gene match: 9. CDR3 DNA sequence: TGTGCCAGCAGCGCTACAGGGGATCAACATTCACCCCTCCACTTT. This encodes CASSATGDQHSPLHF.

V gene TRBV5-3 combines with J gene TRBJ2-1; TRBD2 is a possible D gene (5 bases). TRBV5-3 is assigned to the ORF class and has an uncertain function. Between the trimmed V and J ends, which lost 8 bases and 7 bases, there was a span of 28 bases. The CDR3 covers 17 residues. The DNA for the CDR3 is TGTGCCAGCGTCCGAGTACGTACCACTAGTATCAAGAATGAGCAGTTCTTC. Its protein is CASVRVRTTSIKNEQFF.

V is TRBV7-2 and J is TRBJ2-2; 7 bases are a match to TRBD1. The junction had 4 bases not matched to a gene; V was cut back by 6 bases and J by 6 bases. The germline V gene encodes CDR1 SGHTA and CDR2 FQGNSA. The CDR3 contains 13 residues. Here the CDR3 reads CASSKQGPGELFF. The DNA of the CDR3 is TGTGCCAGCAGTAAACAGGGGCCCGGGGAGCTGTTTTTT. The whole variable domain, remainder taken from reference TRBV7-2 and TRBJ2-2, is GAGVSQSPSNKVTEKGKDVELRCDPISGHTALYWYRQSLGQGLEFLIYFQGNSAPDKSGLPSDRFSAERTGGSVSTLTIQRTQQEDSAVYLCASSKQGPGELFFGEGSRLTVL.

This clone was seen more than once but under ten times. The genes are TRBV6-5 and TRBJ2-7, with a weak D call TRBD2 (6 bases). V lost 6 bases, J lost 0 bases, and 12 bases lay in between. Germline CDR1 MNHEY, CDR2 SVGAGI. This CDR3 has 14 residues. The DNA of the CDR3 is TGTGCCAGCAGCCTCGGAGGGAGCTCCTACGAGCAGTACTTC. Protein product: CASSLGGSSYEQYF.

J is TRBJ1-4 and V is TRBV4-2, with 8 bases aligning to TRBD1. V gave up 0 bases and J gave up 5 bases; unmatched junction bases: 2. The germline V gene has CDR1 LGHNA and CDR2 YNFKEQ. The CDR3 length is 15 residues. DNA for the CDR3: TGTGCCAGCAGCCAAGAGGGACAGGCCAATGAAAAACTGTTTTTT. Its protein is CASSQEGQANEKLFF.

V and J are TRBV6-2 or TRBV6-3 and TRBJ1-1; D gene ambiguous. The germline V gene has CDR1 MNHEY and CDR2 SVGEGT. This CDR3 region has 15 residues. The V gene lost 4 bases and the J gene lost 1 base, with 13 bases spanning the gap. The DNA of the CDR3 is TGTGCCAGCAGTTCGGGAGGCAGTCGGAACACTGAAGCTTTCTTT. This translates into CASSSGGSRNTEAFF.

CDR3 bases: TGTGCCAGCAGCCGGACTAGCGGGAGTTACGAGCAGTACTTC. As protein: CASSRTSGSYEQYF. The chain employs TRBV7-9 and TRBJ2-7; 13 bases line up with TRBD2. Germline CDR1 SEHNR, CDR2 FQNEAQ (reference sequence). The CDR3 contains 14 residues. J lost 4 bases, V lost 5 bases, and 2 bases had no gene match.

In its sample, this clone was seen once. The J gene is TRBJ2-5, the V gene TRBV7-6, with D perhaps TRBD1 (6 bases). V was clipped by 5 bases and J by 1 base, with 11 bases between them. The CDR3 has 14 amino acids. CDR1 is SGHVS and CDR2 is FNYEAQ in the germline V gene. The CDR3 coding sequence is TGTGCCAGCAGCCGTTGGGGGCCCCAAGAGACCCAGTACTTC. Its translation: CASSRWGPQETQYF.

The chain has TRBV5-1 and TRBJ2-5; 9 bases are shared with TRBD1. After removal of 2 bases from V and 5 bases from J, the junction contained 7 bases not matched to a gene. The CDR3 is 15 residues long. Germline CDR1 is SGHRS and CDR2 is YFSETQ. CDR3 region: CASSLTQGAQETQYF. CDR3 DNA sequence: TGCGCCAGCAGCTTAACACAGGGGGCGCAGGAGACCCAGTACTTC.

This chain uses TRBV6-5 with TRBJ1-5; TRBD1 aligns across 8 bases. The germline gives CDR1 MNHEY, CDR2 SVGAGI. The CDR3 sequence is 15 residues long. The J segment lost 2 bases and the V segment lost 6 bases, leaving 6 bases of the junction unmatched. CDR3 sequence reads: CASRPQGAGNQPQHF. The CDR3 nucleotides are TGTGCCAGCAGGCCTCAGGGGGCTGGCAATCAGCCCCAGCATTTT.

The chain is built from TRBV7-2 and TRBJ1-2; D gene unclear. CDR3 size: 14 residues. Deletions cut 1 base from V and 0 bases from J, with 6 bases between. Germline CDR1 is SGHTA and CDR2 is FQGNSA. The CDR3 DNA reads as TGTGCCAGCAGCTTAGGACATTCTAACTATGGCTACACCTTC. It yields the protein CASSLGHSNYGYTF.